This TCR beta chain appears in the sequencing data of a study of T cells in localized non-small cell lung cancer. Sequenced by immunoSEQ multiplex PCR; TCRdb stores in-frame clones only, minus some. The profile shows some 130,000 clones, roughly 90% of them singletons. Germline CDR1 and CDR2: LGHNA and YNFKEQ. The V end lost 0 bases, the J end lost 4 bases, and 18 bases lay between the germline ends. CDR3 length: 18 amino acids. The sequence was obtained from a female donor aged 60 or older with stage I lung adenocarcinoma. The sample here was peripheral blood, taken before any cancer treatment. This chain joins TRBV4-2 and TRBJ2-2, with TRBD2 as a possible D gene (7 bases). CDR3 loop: CASSQEVVGGQGTGELFF. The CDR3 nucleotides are TGTGCCAGCAGCCAAGAAGTTGTGGGGGGGCAAGGCACCGGGGAGCTGTTTTTT.